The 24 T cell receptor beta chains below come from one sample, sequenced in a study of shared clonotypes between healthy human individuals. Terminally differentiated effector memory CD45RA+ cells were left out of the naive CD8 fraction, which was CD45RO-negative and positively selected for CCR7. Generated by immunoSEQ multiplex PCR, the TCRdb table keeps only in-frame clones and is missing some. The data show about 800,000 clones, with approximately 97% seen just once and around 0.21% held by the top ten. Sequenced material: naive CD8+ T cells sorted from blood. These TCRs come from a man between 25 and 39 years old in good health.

CDR3 nucleotide sequence: TGTGCCATCAGGAGGACTAGCGGGAGTATGTACAATGAGCAGTTCTTC. It is translated as CAIRRTSGSMYNEQFF. The chain is built from TRBV10-3 and TRBJ2-1, with 13 bases fitting TRBD2. In germline, CDR1 is ENHRY, CDR2 SYGVKD. V was clipped by 6 bases and J by 4 bases; unmatched bases: 6. This CDR3 has 16 amino acids.

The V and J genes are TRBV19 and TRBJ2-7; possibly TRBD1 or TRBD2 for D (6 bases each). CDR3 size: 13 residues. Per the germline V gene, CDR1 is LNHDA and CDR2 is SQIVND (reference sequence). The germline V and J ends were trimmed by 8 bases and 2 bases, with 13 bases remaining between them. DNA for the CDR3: TGTGCCAGTGCGGCGGGACAAGCCTACGAGCAGTACTTC. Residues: CASAAGQAYEQYF.

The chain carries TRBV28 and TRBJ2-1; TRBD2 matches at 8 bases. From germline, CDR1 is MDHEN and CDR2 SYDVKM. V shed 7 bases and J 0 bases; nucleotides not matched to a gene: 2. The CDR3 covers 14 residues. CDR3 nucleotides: TGTGCCAGCAAACTAGCGGCCTCCTACAATGAGCAGTTCTTC. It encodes CASKLAASYNEQFF.

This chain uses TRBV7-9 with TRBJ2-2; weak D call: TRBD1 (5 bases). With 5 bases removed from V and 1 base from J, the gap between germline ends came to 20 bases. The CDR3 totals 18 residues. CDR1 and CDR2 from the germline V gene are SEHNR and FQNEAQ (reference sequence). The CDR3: CASSRVGAQSWNTGELFF. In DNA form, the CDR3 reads TGTGCCAGCAGCCGAGTAGGGGCCCAGAGCTGGAACACCGGGGAGCTGTTTTTT. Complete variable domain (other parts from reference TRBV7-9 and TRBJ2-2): DTGVSQNPRHKITKRGQNVTFRCDPISEHNRLYWYRQTLGQGPEFLTYFQNEAQLEKSRLLSDRFSAERPKGSFSTLEIQRTEQGDSAMYLCASSRVGAQSWNTGELFFGEGSRLTVL.

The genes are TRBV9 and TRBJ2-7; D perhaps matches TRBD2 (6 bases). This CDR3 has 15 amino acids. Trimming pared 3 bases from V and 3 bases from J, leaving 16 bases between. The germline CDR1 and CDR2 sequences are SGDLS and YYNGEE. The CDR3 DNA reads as TGTGCCAGCAGCGCCTACGGGCCCGGGGGCTACGAGCAGTACTTC. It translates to CASSAYGPGGYEQYF.

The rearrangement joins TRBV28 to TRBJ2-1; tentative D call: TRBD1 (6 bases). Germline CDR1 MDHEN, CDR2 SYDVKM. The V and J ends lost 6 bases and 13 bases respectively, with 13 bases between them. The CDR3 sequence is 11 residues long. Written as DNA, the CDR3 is TGTGCCAGCAGGAAAACAGGGAAACAGTTCTTC. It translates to CASRKTGKQFF.

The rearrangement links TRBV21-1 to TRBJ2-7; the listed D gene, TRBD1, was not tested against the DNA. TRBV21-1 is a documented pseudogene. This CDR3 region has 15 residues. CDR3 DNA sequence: TGTGCCAGCAGCAAAATGGTCAGGGTTAAGTACGAGCAGTACTTC. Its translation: CASSKMVRVKYEQYF.

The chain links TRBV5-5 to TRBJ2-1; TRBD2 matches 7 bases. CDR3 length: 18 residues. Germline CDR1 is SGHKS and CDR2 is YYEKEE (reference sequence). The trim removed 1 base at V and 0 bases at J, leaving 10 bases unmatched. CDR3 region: CASSLIWTGGSSYNEQFF. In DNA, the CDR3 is TGTGCCAGCAGCTTGATCTGGACTGGCGGGAGCTCCTACAATGAGCAGTTCTTC.

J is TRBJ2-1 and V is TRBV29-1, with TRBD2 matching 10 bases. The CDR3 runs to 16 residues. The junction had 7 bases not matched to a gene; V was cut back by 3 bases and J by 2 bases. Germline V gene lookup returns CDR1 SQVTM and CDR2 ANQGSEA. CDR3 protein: CSVDRLAGAPYNEQFF. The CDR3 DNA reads TGCAGCGTTGATAGGCTAGCGGGAGCCCCCTACAATGAGCAGTTCTTC.

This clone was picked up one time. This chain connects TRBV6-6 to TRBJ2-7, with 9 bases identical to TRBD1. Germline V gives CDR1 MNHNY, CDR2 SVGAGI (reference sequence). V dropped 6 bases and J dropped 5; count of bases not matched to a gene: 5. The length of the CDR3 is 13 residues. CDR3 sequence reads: CASRPDRGNEQYF. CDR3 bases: TGTGCCAGCAGGCCAGACAGGGGGAACGAGCAGTACTTC.

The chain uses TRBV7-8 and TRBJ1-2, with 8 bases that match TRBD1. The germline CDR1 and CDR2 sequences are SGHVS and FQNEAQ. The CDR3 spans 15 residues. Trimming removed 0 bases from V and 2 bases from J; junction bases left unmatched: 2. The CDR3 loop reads CASSLAQGVNYGYTF. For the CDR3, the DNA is TGTGCCAGCAGCTTAGCACAGGGGGTGAACTATGGCTACACCTTC.

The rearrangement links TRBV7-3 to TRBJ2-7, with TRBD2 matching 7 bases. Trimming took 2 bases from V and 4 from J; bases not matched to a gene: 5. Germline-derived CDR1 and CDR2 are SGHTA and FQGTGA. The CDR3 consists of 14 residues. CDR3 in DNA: TGTGCCAGCAGCTTAGTTGCGGGAGATTACGAGCAGTACTTC. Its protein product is CASSLVAGDYEQYF.

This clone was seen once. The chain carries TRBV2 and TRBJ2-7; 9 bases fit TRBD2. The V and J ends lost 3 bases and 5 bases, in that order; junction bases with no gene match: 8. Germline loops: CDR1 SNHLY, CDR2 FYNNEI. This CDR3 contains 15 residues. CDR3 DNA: TGTGCCAGCAGTGAGCTAGCGGGACCCGGAAACGAGCAGTACTTC. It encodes CASSELAGPGNEQYF.

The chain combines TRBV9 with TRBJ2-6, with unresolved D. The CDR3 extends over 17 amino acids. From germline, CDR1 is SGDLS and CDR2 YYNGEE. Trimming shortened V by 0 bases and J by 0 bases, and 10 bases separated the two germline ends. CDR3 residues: CASSVVRQDSGANVLTF. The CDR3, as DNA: TGTGCCAGCAGCGTAGTGCGGCAGGACTCTGGGGCCAACGTCCTGACTTTC.

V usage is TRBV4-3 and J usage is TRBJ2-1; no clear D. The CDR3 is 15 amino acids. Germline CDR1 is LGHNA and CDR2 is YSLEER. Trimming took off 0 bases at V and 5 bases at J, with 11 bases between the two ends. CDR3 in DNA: TGCGCCAGCAGCCAAGATTCGGGTTTAAACAATGAGCAGTTCTTC. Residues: CASSQDSGLNNEQFF.

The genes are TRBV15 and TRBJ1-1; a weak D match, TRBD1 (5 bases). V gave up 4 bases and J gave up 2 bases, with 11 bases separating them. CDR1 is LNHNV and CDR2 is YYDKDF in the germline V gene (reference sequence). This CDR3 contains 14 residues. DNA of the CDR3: TGTGCCACCAGCAAGCGGGACGCTAACACTGAAGCTTTCTTT. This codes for CATSKRDANTEAFF. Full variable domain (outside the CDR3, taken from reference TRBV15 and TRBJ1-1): DAMVIQNPRYQVTQFGKPVTLSCSQTLNHNVMYWYQQKSSQAPKLLFHYYDKDFNNEADTPDNFQSRRPNTSFCFLDIRSPGLGDTAMYLCATSKRDANTEAFFGQGTRLTVV.

The chain's CDR3 is CASSASTRWPYNEQFF. The DNA for the CDR3 is TGCGCCAGCAGCGCCTCCACCAGATGGCCCTACAATGAGCAGTTCTTC. This chain connects TRBV5-1 to TRBJ2-1; no reliable D call. Looked up from germline, CDR1 is SGHRS and CDR2 is YFSETQ. This CDR3 is 16 amino acids long. V lost 4 bases to trimming and J lost 2 bases, with 16 bases between them.

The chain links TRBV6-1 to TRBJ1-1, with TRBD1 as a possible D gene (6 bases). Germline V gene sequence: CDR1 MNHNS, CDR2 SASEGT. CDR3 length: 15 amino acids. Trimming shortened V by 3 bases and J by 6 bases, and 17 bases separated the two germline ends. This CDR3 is CASSDSQGGGAEAFF. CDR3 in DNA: TGTGCCAGCAGTGATTCACAGGGTGGAGGGGCTGAAGCTTTCTTT.

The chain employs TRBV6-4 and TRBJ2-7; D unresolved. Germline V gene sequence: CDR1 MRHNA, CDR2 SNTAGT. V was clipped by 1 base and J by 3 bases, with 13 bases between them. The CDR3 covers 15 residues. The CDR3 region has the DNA TGTGCCAGCAGTGACTTATGGGTCGGTTTCTACGAGCAGTACTTC. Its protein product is CASSDLWVGFYEQYF.

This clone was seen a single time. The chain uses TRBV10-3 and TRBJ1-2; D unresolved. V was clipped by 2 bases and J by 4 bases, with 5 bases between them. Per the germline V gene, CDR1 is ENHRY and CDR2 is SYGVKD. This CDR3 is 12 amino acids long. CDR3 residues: CAISEVPYGYTF. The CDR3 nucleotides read TGTGCCATCAGTGAGGTCCCCTATGGCTACACCTTC.

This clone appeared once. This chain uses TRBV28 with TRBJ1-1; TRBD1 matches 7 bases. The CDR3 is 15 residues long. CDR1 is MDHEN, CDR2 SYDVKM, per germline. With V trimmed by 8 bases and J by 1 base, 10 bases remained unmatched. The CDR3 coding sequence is TGTGCCAGCTACCCACTCGGGACAGCGAACACTGAAGCTTTCTTT. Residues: CASYPLGTANTEAFF.

In DNA form, the CDR3 reads TGCAGCGTTGCAGGGGGAATCACCGGGGAGCTGTTTTTT. Translation: CSVAGGITGELFF. This sequence joins TRBV29-1 and TRBJ2-2; 7 nucleotides align to TRBD1. V trimming: 4 bases; J trimming: 4 bases; junction bases outside the gene matches: 3. The germline V gene encodes CDR1 SQVTM and CDR2 ANQGSEA. The CDR3 covers 13 residues.

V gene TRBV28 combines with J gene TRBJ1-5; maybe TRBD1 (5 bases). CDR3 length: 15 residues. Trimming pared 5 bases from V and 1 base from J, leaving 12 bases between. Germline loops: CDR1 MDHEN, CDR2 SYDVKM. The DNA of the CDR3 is TGTGCCAGCAGTGACCCGGGGGTGAGCAATCAGCCCCAGCATTTT. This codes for CASSDPGVSNQPQHF.

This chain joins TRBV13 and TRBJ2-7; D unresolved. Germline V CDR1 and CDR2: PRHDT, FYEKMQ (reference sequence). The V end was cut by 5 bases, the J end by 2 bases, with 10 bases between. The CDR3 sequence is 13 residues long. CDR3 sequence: CASSVGYPYEQYF. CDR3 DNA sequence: TGTGCCAGCAGCGTCGGGTACCCCTACGAGCAGTACTTC.